The rows below give T cell receptor beta chains drawn from one sample of a study of shared clonotypes between healthy human individuals. Profiling relied on immunoSEQ multiplex PCR, and the TCRdb table lists in-frame clones only, not all of them. The data hold 2 million to 2.5 million clones, with about 94% observed a single time. What was sequenced was naive CD4+ T cells sorted from blood. Receptor source: a young man in good health. CDR3s include the opening cysteine and the closing phenylalanine or tryptophan. D genes are given only for firm matches. Rows give clone size only sometimes, using once, few, many, or a class for an expanded clone.

.,TRBV7-2,TRBD1,TRBJ1-4,TGTGCCAGCAGCGCCCGTCGACAGGGTCAGGAAAAACTGTTTTTT,CASSARRQGQEKLFF
.,TRBV5-6,TRBD2,TRBJ2-1,TGTGCCAGCAGCACCCTAGCGGGGGGCAACAATGAGCAGTTCTTC,CASSTLAGGNNEQFF
.,TRBV6-5,TRBD1,TRBJ1-2,TGTGCCCTGCGGACAGGGTATGGCTACACCTTC,CALRTGYGYTF
.,TRBV30,TRBD1,TRBJ2-7,TGTGCCTGGGGACAGGGTGACGAGCAGTACTTC,CAWGQGDEQYF
once,TRBV10-1,.,TRBJ2-2,TGCGCCAGCAGCTCCTCCGCGAACACCGGGGAGCTGTTTTTT,CASSSSANTGELFF
.,TRBV27,TRBD1,TRBJ1-1,TGTGCCAGCAGTCAATTCCCGGGACAGGGGGCGAGAGGCACTGAAGCTTTCTTT,CASSQFPGQGARGTEAFF
.,TRBV7-9,.,TRBJ2-5,TGTGCCAGCAGCTTAGCGTTTACTGGGCCGGAGACCCAGTACTTC,CASSLAFTGPETQYF
.,TRBV19,TRBD1,TRBJ1-5,TGTGCCAGTAGCTACAGGGGGAGCCGGAGCAATCAGCCCCAGCATTTT,CASSYRGSRSNQPQHF
.,TRBV20-1,.,TRBJ2-7,TGCAGTGCTAGAGTCGGATACGAGCAGTACTTC,CSARVGYEQYF
.,TRBV5-1,.,TRBJ2-7,TGCGCCAGCAGCTTCGAGACCTCGGTCGGCGAGCAGTACTTC,CASSFETSVGEQYF
.,TRBV10-3,.,TRBJ2-5,TGTGCCATCAGGGAGACAGGAGAAGAGACCCAGTACTTC,CAIRETGEETQYF
.,TRBV6-6,.,TRBJ1-1,TGTGCCAGCAGGCGAGGGGTGGACGTGAACACTGAAGCTTTCTTT,CASRRGVDVNTEAFF
.,TRBV2,TRBD1,TRBJ2-3,TGTGCCAGCAGTCCAGAAAGGACAGGGACCACAGATACGCAGTATTTT,CASSPERTGTTDTQYF
.,TRBV5-1,.,TRBJ2-7,TGCGCCAGCAGCTTGGGGTCGGGATCCGTTGACGAGCAGTACTTC,CASSLGSGSVDEQYF
.,TRBV7-2,.,TRBJ1-2,TGTGCCAGCAGCTTAGAGTTGGTCGGGGGCTACACCTTC,CASSLELVGGYTF
.,TRBV7-2,.,TRBJ2-2,TGTGCCAGCAGCTTCGTACCGGGCAGCTTCACCGGGGAGCTGTTTTTT,CASSFVPGSFTGELFF
.,TRBV7-2,.,TRBJ2-1,TGTGCCAGCAGCTTGTGGGGGGCCAACAATGAGCAGTTCTTC,CASSLWGANNEQFF
.,TRBV4-1,.,TRBJ2-2,TGCGCCAGCAGGCCCCAGGTGGGTAGCAACACCGGGGAGCTGTTTTTT,CASRPQVGSNTGELFF
.,TRBV9,.,TRBJ2-3,TGTGCCAGCAGCGTAGGGTATGTGGGCACAGATACGCAGTATTTT,CASSVGYVGTDTQYF
.,TRBV11-2,.,TRBJ2-7,TGTGCCAGCAGCTTAGAGGGGGTATCGAGGTACGAGCAGTACTTC,CASSLEGVSRYEQYF
.,TRBV5-1,TRBD1,TRBJ1-1,TGCGCCAGCAGCTTGGGTGGGACAGCGAATCGGGCTGGAGCTTTCTTT,CASSLGGTANRAGAFF
.,TRBV13,TRBD2,TRBJ2-5,TGTGCCAGCAGCTTGAGGATCGGGGGGGCCCAAGAGACCCAGTACTTC,CASSLRIGGAQETQYF
.,TRBV7-8,.,TRBJ1-5,TGTGCCAGCAGCCCCGCGGAGGACTATAGCAATCAGCCCCAGCATTTT,CASSPAEDYSNQPQHF
.,TRBV30,.,TRBJ1-1,TGTGCCTGGAGTCCCCGGAGGAACACTGAAGCTTTCTTT,CAWSPRRNTEAFF
.,TRBV5-1,TRBD1,TRBJ1-6,TGCGCCAGCAGCAGGGGACAGAACTATAATTCACCCCTCCACTTT,CASSRGQNYNSPLHF
.,TRBV6-6,TRBD2,TRBJ2-7,TGTGCCAGCAGCCCGACTAGCGCAGGCGAGCAGTACTTC,CASSPTSAGEQYF
.,TRBV7-2,.,TRBJ1-2,TGTGCCAGCAGCTCGACAGGAGGGAACTATGGCTACACCTTC,CASSSTGGNYGYTF
.,TRBV7-2,TRBD1,TRBJ1-5,TGTGCCAGCAGCTTAGGGCAGGGGGGAGGTCAGCCCCAGCATTTT,CASSLGQGGGQPQHF
.,TRBV7-9,TRBD1,TRBJ1-5,TGTGCCAGCAGCTTTGGGACAGGCTCTCGCAATCAGCCCCAGCATTTT,CASSFGTGSRNQPQHF
.,TRBV7-9,TRBD1,TRBJ2-7,TGTGCCAGCAGCTTGGGGACAGGGGCGTCGGAGCAGTACTTC,CASSLGTGASEQYF
.,TRBV9,.,TRBJ1-3,TGTGCCAGCAGCCTAGATTCTTCCTCTGGAAACACCATATATTTT,CASSLDSSSGNTIYF
.,TRBV19,TRBD2,TRBJ2-2,TGTGCCAGTAGTAAAACTAGCGGGAGGTCAACCGGGGAGCTGTTTTTT,CASSKTSGRSTGELFF
.,TRBV2,TRBD2,TRBJ2-5,TGTGCCAGCAGTGAACAAAGCGGGGCTCAAGAGACCCAGTACTTC,CASSEQSGAQETQYF
.,TRBV28,TRBD1,TRBJ1-5,TGTGCCAGCAGTCACCGACAGGGCCTAGAGCAGCCCCAGCATTTT,CASSHRQGLEQPQHF
once,TRBV20-1,.,TRBJ2-5,TGCAGTGCTAGAGATGATCAGACCCAGTACTTC,CSARDDQTQYF
.,TRBV6-1,.,TRBJ2-1,TGTGCCAGCAGTGAATCAGGGCCAGGGAGGCAGTTCTTC,CASSESGPGRQFF
.,TRBV6-1,TRBD1,TRBJ1-3,TGTGCCAGCAGTGCCGAATTAACAGGGGGCTCAGGAAACACCATATATTTT,CASSAELTGGSGNTIYF
.,TRBV5-1,.,TRBJ2-1,TGCGCCAGCAGGGCTAGCGGCAGGAGGGGGGTCACCGAGCAGTTCTTC,CASRASGRRGVTEQFF
.,TRBV18,.,TRBJ1-1,TGTGCCAGCTCACCACCGCCGGTCTTCGGGAACACTGAAGCTTTCTTT,CASSPPPVFGNTEAFF
.,TRBV14,TRBD2,TRBJ2-7,TGTGCCAGCAGCCAACGTTCGAGCGGGGGTCTGGACGAGCAGTACTTC,CASSQRSSGGLDEQYF
.,TRBV4-1,TRBD1,TRBJ1-6,TGCGCCAGCAGCCAAGATACGGGACAGGGGTACTCACCCCTCCACTTT,CASSQDTGQGYSPLHF
.,TRBV2,.,TRBJ2-3,TGTGCCAGCAGTACTGGCACAGATACGCAGTATTTT,CASSTGTDTQYF